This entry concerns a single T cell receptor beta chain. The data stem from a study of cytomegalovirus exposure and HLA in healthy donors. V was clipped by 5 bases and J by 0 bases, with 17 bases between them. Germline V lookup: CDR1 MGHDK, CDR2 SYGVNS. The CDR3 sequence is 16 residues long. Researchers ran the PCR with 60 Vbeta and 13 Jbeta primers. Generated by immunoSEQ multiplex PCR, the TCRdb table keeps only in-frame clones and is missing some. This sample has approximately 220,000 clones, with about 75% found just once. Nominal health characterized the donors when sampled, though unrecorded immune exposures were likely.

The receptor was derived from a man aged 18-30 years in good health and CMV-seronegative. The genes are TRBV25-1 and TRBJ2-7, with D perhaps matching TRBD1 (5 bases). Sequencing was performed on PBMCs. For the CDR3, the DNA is TGTGCCAGCAGTCTCGGACAATTCTGGGACTCCTACGAGCAGTACTTC. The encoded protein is CASSLGQFWDSYEQYF.